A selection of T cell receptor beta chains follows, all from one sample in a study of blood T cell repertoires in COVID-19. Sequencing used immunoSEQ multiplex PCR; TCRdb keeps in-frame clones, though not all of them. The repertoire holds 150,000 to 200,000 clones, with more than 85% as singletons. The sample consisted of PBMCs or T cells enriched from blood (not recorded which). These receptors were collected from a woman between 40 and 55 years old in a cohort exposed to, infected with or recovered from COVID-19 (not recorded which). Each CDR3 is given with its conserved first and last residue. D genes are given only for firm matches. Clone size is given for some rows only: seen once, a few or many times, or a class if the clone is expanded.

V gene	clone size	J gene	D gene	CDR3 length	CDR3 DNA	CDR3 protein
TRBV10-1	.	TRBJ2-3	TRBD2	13	TGCGCCAGCAAAGCGGGAGGCACAGATACGCAGTATTTT	CASKAGGTDTQYF
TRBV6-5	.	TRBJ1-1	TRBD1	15	TGTGCCAGCAGTTCACCGGGACAGGGCGCCACTGAAGCTTTCTTT	CASSSPGQGATEAFF
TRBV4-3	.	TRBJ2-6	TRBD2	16	TGCGCCAGCAGCCAAGATCGGGGGGCTGGGGCCAACGTCCTGACTTTC	CASSQDRGAGANVLTF
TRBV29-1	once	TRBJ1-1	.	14	TGCAGCGTTGATAAGTCGTCAGGCAGGGGTGAAGCTTTCTTT	CSVDKSSGRGEAFF
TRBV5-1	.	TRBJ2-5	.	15	TGCGCCAGCAGCTTTCTCTCGGGGTTCCGAGAGACCCAGTACTTC	CASSFLSGFRETQYF
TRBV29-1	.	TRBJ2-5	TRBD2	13	TGCACCCGGACTAGCGGGCGGCAAGAGGCCCAGTACTTC	CTRTSGRQEAQYF
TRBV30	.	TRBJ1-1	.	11	TGTGCCTGGACCGCCGAAGCCCAAGCTTTCTTT	CAWTAEAQAFF
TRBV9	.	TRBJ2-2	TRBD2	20	TGTGCCAGCAGCGCCCCGGGACTAGCGGGGGGAAATACGAACACCGGGGAGCTGTTTTTT	CASSAPGLAGGNTNTGELFF
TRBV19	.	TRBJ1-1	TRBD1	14	TGTGCCAGTAGTATGGGGACAGGTCGGACTGAAGCTTTCTTT	CASSMGTGRTEAFF
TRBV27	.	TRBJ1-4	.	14	TGTGCCAGCAGTTTTAATGGGGCAAATGAAAAACTGTTTTTT	CASSFNGANEKLFF
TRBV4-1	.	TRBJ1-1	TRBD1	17	TGCGCCAGCAGCCAAGATCCGGGACAGGGTTCTCGCACTGAAGCTTTCTTT	CASSQDPGQGSRTEAFF
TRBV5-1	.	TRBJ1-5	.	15	TGCGCCAGCAGCTTGGCTGGGACACCTAATCAGCCCCAGCATTTT	CASSLAGTPNQPQHF
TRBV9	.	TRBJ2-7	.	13	TGTGCCAGCAGCGTTAGAACAGAACGCGAGCAGTACTTC	CASSVRTEREQYF
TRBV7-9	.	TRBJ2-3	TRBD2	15	TGTGCCAGCAGCCCCGGGCGGGGGGCCACAGATACGCAGTATTTT	CASSPGRGATDTQYF
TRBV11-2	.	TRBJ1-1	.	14	TGTGCCAGCAGCTTAGTACAGGGGAACACTGAAGCTTTCTTT	CASSLVQGNTEAFF
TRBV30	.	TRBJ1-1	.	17	TGTGCCTGGAGTTCGTTAAGGGCAGGGAGGGAGCACACTGAAGCTTTCTTT	CAWSSLRAGREHTEAFF
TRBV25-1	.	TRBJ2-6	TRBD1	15	TGTGCCAGCAGCCTGACAGGGTCTGGGGCCAACGTCCTGACTTTC	CASSLTGSGANVLTF
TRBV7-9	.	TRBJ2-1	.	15	TGTGCCAGCAGCTCATTGGGGCAGTTCGTGGATGAGCAGTTCTTC	CASSSLGQFVDEQFF
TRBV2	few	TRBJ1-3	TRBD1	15	TGTGCCAGCGCGACAGGGGGAGCCTCTGGAAACACCATATATTTT	CASATGGASGNTIYF
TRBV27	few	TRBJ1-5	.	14	TGTGCCAGCAGTTTAGGGCAGGGCAATCAGCCCCAGCATTTT	CASSLGQGNQPQHF
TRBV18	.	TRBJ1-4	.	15	TGTGCCAGCTCCCCAAGGGAGGGGACCGATGAAAAACTGTTTTTT	CASSPREGTDEKLFF
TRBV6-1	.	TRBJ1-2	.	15	TGTGCCAGCAGTGAACTGACTGGGGAGCTACGGGGCTACACCTTC	CASSELTGELRGYTF
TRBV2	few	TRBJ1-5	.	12	TGTGCCAGCAGCGCGTCAAATCAGCCCCAGCATTTT	CASSASNQPQHF
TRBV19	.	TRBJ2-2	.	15	TGTGCCAGTAGTATAGGTCCGGGGTCGGCCGGGGAGCTGTTTTTT	CASSIGPGSAGELFF
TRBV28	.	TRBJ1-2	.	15	TGTGCCAGCAGTTTGCGGGGGGAAGGTAACTATGGCTACACCTTC	CASSLRGEGNYGYTF
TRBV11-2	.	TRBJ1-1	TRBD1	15	TGTGCCAGCAGTTCTATCACAGGGGCGCGCACTGAAGCTTTCTTT	CASSSITGARTEAFF
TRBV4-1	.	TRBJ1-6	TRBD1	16	TGCGCCAGCAGCCTAAGTAGGACAGGGGGCGATTCACCCCTCCACTTT	CASSLSRTGGDSPLHF
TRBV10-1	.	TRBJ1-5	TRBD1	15	TGCGCCAGCAGTGAACCCGACAGGGGGCTTCAGCCCCAGCATTTT	CASSEPDRGLQPQHF
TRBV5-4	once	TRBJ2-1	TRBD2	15	TGTGCCAGCAGCTTAGCGGGGGGGGGCTACAATGAGCAGTTCTTC	CASSLAGGGYNEQFF
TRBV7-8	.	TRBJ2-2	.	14	TGTGCCAGCAGCACATTCTCGGAGAACGGGGAGCTGTTTTTT	CASSTFSENGELFF
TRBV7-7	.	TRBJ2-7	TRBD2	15	TGTGCCAGCAGCTTAGCGGCTAGCGGGATCCACGAGCAGTACTTC	CASSLAASGIHEQYF
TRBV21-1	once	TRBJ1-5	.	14	TGTGCCAGCAGCAAAGGGCCCCCGCCGGGGCCCCAGCATTTT	CASSKGPPPGPQHF
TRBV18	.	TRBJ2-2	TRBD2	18	TGTGCCAGCTCACTCGAGATACTAGCGGGTGCGAACACCGGGGAGCTGTTTTTT	CASSLEILAGANTGELFF
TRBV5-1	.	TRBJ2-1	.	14	TGCGCCAGCAGCTTGGGAAAGCTACACAATGAGCAGTTCTTC	CASSLGKLHNEQFF
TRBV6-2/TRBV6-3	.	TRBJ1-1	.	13	TGTGCCAGCAGTTACGGGGGGGGTACTGAAGCTTTCTTT	CASSYGGGTEAFF
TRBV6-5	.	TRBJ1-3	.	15	TGTGCCAGCAGTTCACCGGGAGGGGCTGGAAACACCATATATTTT	CASSSPGGAGNTIYF
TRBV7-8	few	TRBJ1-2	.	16	TGTGCCAGCAGCTTAGTTAAACGGACTATGATCTATGGCTACACCTTC	CASSLVKRTMIYGYTF
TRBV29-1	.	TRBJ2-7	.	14	TGCAGCGTTGAAGACAAGCGTGACGCCTACGAGCAGTACTTC	CSVEDKRDAYEQYF
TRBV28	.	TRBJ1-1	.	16	TGTGCCAGCAGTCCAACCTGGGGGGGACTGAACACTGAAGCTTTCTTT	CASSPTWGGLNTEAFF
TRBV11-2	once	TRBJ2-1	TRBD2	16	TGTGCCAGCAGCTTATTGGCGGGAGGAACCTACAATGAGCAGTTCTTC	CASSLLAGGTYNEQFF
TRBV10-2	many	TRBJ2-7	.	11	TGCGCCACCCGGCAGGGGCGGGAGCAGTACTTC	CATRQGREQYF
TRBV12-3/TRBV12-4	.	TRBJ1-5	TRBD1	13	TGTGCCAGCAGCCGGGACAGGGGTCAGCCCCAGCATTTT	CASSRDRGQPQHF
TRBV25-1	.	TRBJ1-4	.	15	TGTGCCACGCCTCTGATGGCAGGGTGGGGTGAAAAACTGTTTTTT	CATPLMAGWGEKLFF
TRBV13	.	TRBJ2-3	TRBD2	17	TGTGCCAGCAGCTTCGTCAAGCGGGAGGGCCTAAGAGATACGCAGTATTTT	CASSFVKREGLRDTQYF
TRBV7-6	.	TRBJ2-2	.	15	TGTGCCAGCAGGAGAACACAGGGTGGAACCGGGGAGCTGTTTTTT	CASRRTQGGTGELFF
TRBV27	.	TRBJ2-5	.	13	TGTGCCAGCAGTCTCTCCCGCCAAGAGACCCAGTACTTC	CASSLSRQETQYF
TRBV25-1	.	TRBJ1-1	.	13	TGTGCCAGCAGTGCCCGAACCAGGTCAGGAGCTTTCTTT	CASSARTRSGAFF
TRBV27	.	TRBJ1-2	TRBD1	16	TGTGCCAGCAGTGAGGGATTAGGGGGCTTCGACTATGGCTACACCTTC	CASSEGLGGFDYGYTF
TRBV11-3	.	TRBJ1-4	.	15	TGTGCCAGCAGCCCCACCGGACAGCGAAATGAAAAACTGTTTTTT	CASSPTGQRNEKLFF